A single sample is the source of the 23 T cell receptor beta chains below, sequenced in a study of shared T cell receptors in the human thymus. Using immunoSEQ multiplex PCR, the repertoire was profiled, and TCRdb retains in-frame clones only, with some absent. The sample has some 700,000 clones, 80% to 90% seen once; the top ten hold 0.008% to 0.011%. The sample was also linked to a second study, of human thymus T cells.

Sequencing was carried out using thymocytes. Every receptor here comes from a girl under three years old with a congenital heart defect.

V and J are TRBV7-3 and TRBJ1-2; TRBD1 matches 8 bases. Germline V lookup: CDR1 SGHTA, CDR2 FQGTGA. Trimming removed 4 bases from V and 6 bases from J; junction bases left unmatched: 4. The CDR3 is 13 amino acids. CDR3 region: CASSSGQGHGYTF. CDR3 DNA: TGTGCCAGCAGCTCCGGACAGGGTCATGGCTACACCTTC.

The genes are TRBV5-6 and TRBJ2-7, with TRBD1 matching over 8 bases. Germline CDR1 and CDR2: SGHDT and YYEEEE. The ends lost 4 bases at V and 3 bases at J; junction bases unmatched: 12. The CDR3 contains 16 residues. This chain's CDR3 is CASSHRKGQGIYEQYF. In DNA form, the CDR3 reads TGTGCCAGCAGCCACCGGAAAGGACAGGGTATCTACGAGCAGTACTTC.

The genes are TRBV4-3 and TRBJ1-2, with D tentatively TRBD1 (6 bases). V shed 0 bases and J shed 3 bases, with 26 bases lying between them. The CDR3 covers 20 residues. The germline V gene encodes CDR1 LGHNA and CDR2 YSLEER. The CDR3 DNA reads TGCGCCAGCAGCCAAGATTTGGTCTGCTATCGGGGGGCACTTTACTATGGCTACACCTTC. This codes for CASSQDLVCYRGALYYGYTF.

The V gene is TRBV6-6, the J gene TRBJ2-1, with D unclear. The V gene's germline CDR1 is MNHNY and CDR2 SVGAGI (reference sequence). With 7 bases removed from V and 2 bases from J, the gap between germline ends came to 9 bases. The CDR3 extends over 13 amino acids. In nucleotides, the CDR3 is TGTGCCAGCAAAAACTCCCCCTACAATGAGCAGTTCTTC. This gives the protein CASKNSPYNEQFF.

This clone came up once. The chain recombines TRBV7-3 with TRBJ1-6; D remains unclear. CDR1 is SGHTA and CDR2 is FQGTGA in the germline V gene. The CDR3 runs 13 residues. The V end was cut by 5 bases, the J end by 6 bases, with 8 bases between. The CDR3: CASSPGSNSPLHF. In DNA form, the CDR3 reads TGTGCCAGCAGCCCCGGGAGTAATTCACCCCTCCACTTT.

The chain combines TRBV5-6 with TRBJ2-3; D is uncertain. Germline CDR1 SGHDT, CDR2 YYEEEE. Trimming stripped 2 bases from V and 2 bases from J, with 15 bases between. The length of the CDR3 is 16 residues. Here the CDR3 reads CASSFLPTLTTDTQYF. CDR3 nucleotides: TGTGCCAGCAGCTTCCTTCCAACTCTAACCACAGATACGCAGTATTTT. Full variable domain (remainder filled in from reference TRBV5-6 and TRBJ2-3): DAGVTQSPTHLIKTRGQQVTLRCSPKSGHDTVSWYQQALGQGPQFIFQYYEEEERQRGNFPDRFSGHQFPNYSSELNVNALLLGDSALYLCASSFLPTLTTDTQYFGPGTRLTVL.

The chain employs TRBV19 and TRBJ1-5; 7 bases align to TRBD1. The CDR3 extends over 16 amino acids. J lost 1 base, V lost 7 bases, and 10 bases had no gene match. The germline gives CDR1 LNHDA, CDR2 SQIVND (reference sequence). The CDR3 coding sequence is TGTGCCAGTATCTCGACAGGGTTTGGGAGCAATCAGCCCCAGCATTTT. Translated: CASISTGFGSNQPQHF. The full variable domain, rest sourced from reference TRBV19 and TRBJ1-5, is DGGITQSPKYLFRKEGQNVTLSCEQNLNHDAMYWYRQDPGQGLRLIYYSQIVNDFQKGDIAEGYSVSREKKESFPLTVTSAQKNPTAFYLCASISTGFGSNQPQHFGDGTRLSIL.

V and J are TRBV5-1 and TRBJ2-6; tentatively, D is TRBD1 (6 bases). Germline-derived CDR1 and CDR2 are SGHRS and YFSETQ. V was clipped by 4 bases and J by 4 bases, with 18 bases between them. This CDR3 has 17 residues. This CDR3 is CASSLPDDRSGANVLTF. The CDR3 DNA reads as TGCGCCAGCAGCCTCCCAGATGACAGGTCAGGGGCCAACGTCCTGACTTTC. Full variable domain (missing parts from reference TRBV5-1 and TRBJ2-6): KAGVTQTPRYLIKTRGQQVTLSCSPISGHRSVSWYQQTPGQGLQFLFEYFSETQRNKGNFPGRFSGRQFSNSRSEMNVSTLELGDSALYLCASSLPDDRSGANVLTFGAGSRLTVL.

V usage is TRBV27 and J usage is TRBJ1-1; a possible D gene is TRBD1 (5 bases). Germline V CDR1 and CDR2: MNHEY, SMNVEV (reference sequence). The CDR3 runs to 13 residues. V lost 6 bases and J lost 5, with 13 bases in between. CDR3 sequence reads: CASRITGGTEAFF. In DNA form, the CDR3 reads TGTGCCAGCAGGATCACAGGAGGGACTGAAGCTTTCTTT.

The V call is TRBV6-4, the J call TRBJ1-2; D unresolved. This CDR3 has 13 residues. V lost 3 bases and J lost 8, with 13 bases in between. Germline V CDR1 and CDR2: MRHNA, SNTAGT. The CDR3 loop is CASSERRGLGYTF. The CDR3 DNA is TGTGCCAGCAGTGAGCGGAGAGGGCTCGGCTACACCTTC.

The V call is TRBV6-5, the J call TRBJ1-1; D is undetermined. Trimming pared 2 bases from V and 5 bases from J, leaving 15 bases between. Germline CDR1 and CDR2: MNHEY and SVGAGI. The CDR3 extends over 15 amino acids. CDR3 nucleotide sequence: TGTGCCAGCAGTTACCGGGATCCCAAAGGGACTGAAGCTTTCTTT. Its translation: CASSYRDPKGTEAFF.

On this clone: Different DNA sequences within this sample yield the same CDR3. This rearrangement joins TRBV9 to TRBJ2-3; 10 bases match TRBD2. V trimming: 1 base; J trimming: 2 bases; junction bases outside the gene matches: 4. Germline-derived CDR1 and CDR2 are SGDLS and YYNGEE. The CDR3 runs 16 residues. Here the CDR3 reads CASSVLAGASTDTQYF. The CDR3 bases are TGTGCCAGCAGCGTACTAGCGGGGGCCTCCACAGATACGCAGTATTTT.

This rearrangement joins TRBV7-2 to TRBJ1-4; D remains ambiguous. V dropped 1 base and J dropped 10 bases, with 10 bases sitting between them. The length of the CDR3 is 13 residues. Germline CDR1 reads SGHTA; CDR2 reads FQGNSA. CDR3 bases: TGTGCCAGCAGCTTAGATGGCTCTGGAAAACTGTTTTTT. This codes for CASSLDGSGKLFF.

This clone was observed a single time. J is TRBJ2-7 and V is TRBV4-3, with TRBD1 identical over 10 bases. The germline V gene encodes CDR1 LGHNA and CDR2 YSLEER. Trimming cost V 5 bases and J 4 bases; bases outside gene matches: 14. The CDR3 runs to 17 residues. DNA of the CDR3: TGCGCCAGCAGCAGACGGACAGGGGGTTTTGAATATTACGAGCAGTACTTC. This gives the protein CASSRRTGGFEYYEQYF.

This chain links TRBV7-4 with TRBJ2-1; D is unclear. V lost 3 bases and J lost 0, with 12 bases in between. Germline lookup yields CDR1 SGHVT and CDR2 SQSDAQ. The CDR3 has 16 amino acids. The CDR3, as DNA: TGTGCCAGCAGCTTTGCAGCGACGAGCTCCTACAATGAGCAGTTCTTC. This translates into CASSFAATSSYNEQFF.

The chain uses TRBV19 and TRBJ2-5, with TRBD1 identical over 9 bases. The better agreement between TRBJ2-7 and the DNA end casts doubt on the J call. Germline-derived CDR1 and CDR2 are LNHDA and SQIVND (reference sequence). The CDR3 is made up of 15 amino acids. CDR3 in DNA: TGTGCCAGTAGTACCCAGAGGGGACAGGGATACGAGCAGTACTTC. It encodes CASSTQRGQGYEQYF.

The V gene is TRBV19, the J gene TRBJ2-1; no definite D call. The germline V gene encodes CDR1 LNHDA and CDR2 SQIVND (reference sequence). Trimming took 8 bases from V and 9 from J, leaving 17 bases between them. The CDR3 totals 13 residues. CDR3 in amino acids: CASGRSDHGEQFF. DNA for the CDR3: TGTGCCAGTGGTCGGAGCGACCACGGTGAGCAGTTCTTC.

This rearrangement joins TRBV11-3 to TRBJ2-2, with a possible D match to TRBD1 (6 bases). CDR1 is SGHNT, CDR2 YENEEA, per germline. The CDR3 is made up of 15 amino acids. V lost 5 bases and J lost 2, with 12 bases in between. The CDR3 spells CASSPGTTNTGELFF. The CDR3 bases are TGTGCCAGCAGCCCCGGGACAACAAACACCGGGGAGCTGTTTTTT.

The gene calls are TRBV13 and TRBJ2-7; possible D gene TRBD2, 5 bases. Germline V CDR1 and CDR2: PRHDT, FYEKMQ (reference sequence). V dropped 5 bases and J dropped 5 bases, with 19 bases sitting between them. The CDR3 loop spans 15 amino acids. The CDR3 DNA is TGTGCCAGCAGCGCGGGCAACCGCCTAGGAAACGAGCAGTACTTC. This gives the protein CASSAGNRLGNEQYF. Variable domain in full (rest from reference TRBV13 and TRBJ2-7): AAGVIQSPRHLIKEKRETATLKCYPIPRHDTVYWYQQGPGQDPQFLISFYEKMQSDKGSIPDRFSAQQFSDYHSELNMSSLELGDSALYFCASSAGNRLGNEQYFGPGTRLTVT.

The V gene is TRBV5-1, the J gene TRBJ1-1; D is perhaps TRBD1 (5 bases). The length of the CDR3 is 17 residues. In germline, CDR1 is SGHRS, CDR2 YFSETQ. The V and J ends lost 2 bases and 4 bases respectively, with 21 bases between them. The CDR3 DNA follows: TGCGCCAGCAGCTTCAATCCCAGGGCTCTTAATTTCACTGAAGCTTTCTTT. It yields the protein CASSFNPRALNFTEAFF. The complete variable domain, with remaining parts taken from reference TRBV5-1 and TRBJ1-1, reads KAGVTQTPRYLIKTRGQQVTLSCSPISGHRSVSWYQQTPGQGLQFLFEYFSETQRNKGNFPGRFSGRQFSNSRSEMNVSTLELGDSALYLCASSFNPRALNFTEAFFGQGTRLTVV.

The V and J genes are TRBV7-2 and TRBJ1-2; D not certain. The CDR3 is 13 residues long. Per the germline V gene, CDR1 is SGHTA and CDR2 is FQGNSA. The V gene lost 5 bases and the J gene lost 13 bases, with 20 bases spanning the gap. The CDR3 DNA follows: TGTGCCAGCAGCCCCGGAGTAGCGAAGGGCGGCACCTTC. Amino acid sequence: CASSPGVAKGGTF.

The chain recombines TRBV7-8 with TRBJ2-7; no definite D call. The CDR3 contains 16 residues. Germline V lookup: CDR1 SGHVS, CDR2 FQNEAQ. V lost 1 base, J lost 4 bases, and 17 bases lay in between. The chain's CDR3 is CASSLVFRATWYEQYF. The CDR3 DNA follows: TGTGCCAGCAGCTTAGTGTTCCGAGCCACCTGGTACGAGCAGTACTTC.

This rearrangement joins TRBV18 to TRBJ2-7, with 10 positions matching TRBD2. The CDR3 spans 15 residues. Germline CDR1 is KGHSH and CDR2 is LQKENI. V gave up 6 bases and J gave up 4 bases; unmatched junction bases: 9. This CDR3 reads CASSYGLAALYEQYF. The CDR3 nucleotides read TGTGCCAGCTCGTACGGACTAGCGGCCCTATACGAGCAGTACTTC. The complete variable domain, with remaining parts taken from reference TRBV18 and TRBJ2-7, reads NAGVMQNPRHLVRRRGQEARLRCSPMKGHSHVYWYRQLPEEGLKFMVYLQKENIIDESGMPKERFSAEFPKEGPSILRIQQVVRGDSAAYFCASSYGLAALYEQYFGPGTRLTVT.